The text below deals with one T cell receptor (beta chain). Its specificity is unknown. TCRdb re-called the 5' RACE reads with MiXCR, one entry per CDR3 protein. Here the sample spans some 760,000 distinct CDR3 sequences, roughly 18% being singletons. This sample is drawn from a study of identical twins. Healthy Caucasians supplied all donations. Study-level results: Fewer insertions marked abundant cord blood beta clonotypes; young adult naive trended weakly, memory not at all.

With 0 bases removed from V and 5 bases from J, the gap between germline ends came to 13 bases. The CDR3 runs to 15 residues. CDR1 is MNHEY and CDR2 is SVGAGI in the germline V gene. The sample also formed part of further work on T cells expressing NK-cell markers. From that study: There were a handful of donors in whom these clonotypes also led the CD3+CD56-NKG2C+ fraction.

The clonotype originates from a woman aged 18-30 years in good health. The sample comprised PBMCs. The chain combines TRBV6-5 with TRBJ2-5; perhaps TRBD2 as D (6 bases). CDR3 coding DNA: TGTGCCAGCAGTTACTCTTCTAGAGGGAGGGAGACCCAGTACTTC. This sequence encodes CASSYSSRGRETQYF.